This T cell receptor beta chain comes out of a study of beta chain features in type 1 diabetes. Investigators reverse transcribed all isolated RNA, so they sequenced expressed TCRB transcripts. The assay was immunoSEQ multiplex PCR, and TCRdb's table has in-frame clones only and misses some. This repertoire shows approximately 170,000 clones, roughly 8% found once; its top ten account for approximately 0.85%. About this clone: Its antigen is as yet unknown.

CD45RO/CCR7/CD25/CD127/CD95/CD27 sorting isolated CD4+ naive, central memory, regulatory and stem cell-like memory cells. Findings of the study overall: Junctions at VDJ sites from type 1 diabetes patients had fewer insertions and more deletions. Whether TCRB rearrangement is influenced by HLA type was left unresolved in this analysis. In all four CD4+ subsets, TCRB CDR3 length was significantly, moderately reduced in type 1 diabetes. High-TCR-expressing cells could be over-represented by cDNA sequencing.

The CDR3 is made up of 14 amino acids. Trimming took 1 base from V and 4 from J, leaving 12 bases between them. CDR1 is SQVTM and CDR2 is ANQGSEA in the germline V gene. The sequenced sample consisted of central memory CD4+ T cells from blood. V gene TRBV29-1 combines with J gene TRBJ2-3; D is perhaps TRBD2 (5 bases). This receptor was identified in a woman between 40 and 55 years old with type 1 diabetes. The CDR3 sequence: CSVEAKRLADTQYF. Here the CDR3 DNA reads TGCAGCGTTGAAGCTAAGCGGTTAGCAGATACGCAGTATTTT.